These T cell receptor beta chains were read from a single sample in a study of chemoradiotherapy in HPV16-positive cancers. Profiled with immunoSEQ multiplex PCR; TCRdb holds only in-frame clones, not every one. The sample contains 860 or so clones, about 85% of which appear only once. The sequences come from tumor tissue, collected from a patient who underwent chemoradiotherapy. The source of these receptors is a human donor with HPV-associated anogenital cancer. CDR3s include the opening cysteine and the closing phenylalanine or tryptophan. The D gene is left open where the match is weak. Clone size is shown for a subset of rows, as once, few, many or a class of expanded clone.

DNA: TGTGCCAGCAGTGCCCAGGGATCTACCTCTGAAGCTTTCTTT; CDR3: CASSAQGSTSEAFF; D: .; V: TRBV6-1; size: .; J: TRBJ1-1
DNA: TGTGCCAGCAGCCTTAATGAAATCATGAACACTGAAGCTTTCTTT; CDR3: CASSLNEIMNTEAFF; D: .; V: TRBV28; size: few; J: TRBJ1-1
DNA: TGTGCCAGCAGTGGGACTAGCGGGGGGGCCAATGAGCAGTTCTTC; CDR3: CASSGTSGGANEQFF; D: TRBD2; V: TRBV6-4; size: .; J: TRBJ2-1
DNA: TGTGCCAGCACCGACAGGGGGGGGGCCTGGGAGAACACTGAAGCTTTCTTT; CDR3: CASTDRGGAWENTEAFF; D: TRBD1; V: TRBV11-2; size: once; J: TRBJ1-1
DNA: TGTGCCAGCAGCTTGGAATGGCAAAATAATTCACCCCTCCACTTT; CDR3: CASSLEWQNNSPLHF; D: .; V: TRBV5-6; size: .; J: TRBJ1-6
DNA: TGTGCCAGCAGCGTAGAATTTCGGGGCTACAATGAGCAGTTCTTC; CDR3: CASSVEFRGYNEQFF; D: .; V: TRBV9; size: .; J: TRBJ2-1
DNA: TGCGCCAGCAGCTTGGGGCAAAATGTGAACTATGGCTACACCTTC; CDR3: CASSLGQNVNYGYTF; D: .; V: TRBV5-1; size: .; J: TRBJ1-2
DNA: TGTGCCAGCAGTTTATCGGGGTCCTCTGGAAACACCATATATTTT; CDR3: CASSLSGSSGNTIYF; D: .; V: TRBV27; size: .; J: TRBJ1-3
DNA: TGCAGCGTTGATAGGCGGGACAGCACTGAAGCTTTCTTT; CDR3: CSVDRRDSTEAFF; D: TRBD1; V: TRBV29-1; size: .; J: TRBJ1-1
DNA: TGCGCCAGCGTCATGGACACAATGAACACTGAAGCTTTCTTT; CDR3: CASVMDTMNTEAFF; D: .; V: TRBV5-1; size: few; J: TRBJ1-1
DNA: TGTGCCAGTATCCCCAGGGGGTGGCATGAAGCTTTCTTT; CDR3: CASIPRGWHEAFF; D: TRBD1; V: TRBV19; size: .; J: TRBJ1-1
DNA: TGTGCCAGCCAACCAGACGGGCTGCAGGTGTACGAGCAGTACTTC; CDR3: CASQPDGLQVYEQYF; D: .; V: TRBV27; size: .; J: TRBJ2-7
DNA: TGCGCCAGCAGCTTGGCAGGACAGGGCTACGAGCAGTACTTC; CDR3: CASSLAGQGYEQYF; D: TRBD1; V: TRBV5-1; size: .; J: TRBJ2-7
DNA: TGCGCCAGCAGCTTGGCCACTAGCGGGGGTATAGCTTACAATGAGCAGTTCTTC; CDR3: CASSLATSGGIAYNEQFF; D: TRBD2; V: TRBV5-1; size: few; J: TRBJ2-1
DNA: TGTGCCAGCCCGCGGGAGCGGGAGGGCCACAGCTACAATGAGCAGTTCTTC; CDR3: CASPREREGHSYNEQFF; D: TRBD2; V: TRBV2; size: .; J: TRBJ2-1
DNA: TGTGCCAGCAGGGCGGACTCGATTACTGAAGCTTTCTTT; CDR3: CASRADSITEAFF; D: .; V: TRBV25-1; size: .; J: TRBJ1-1
DNA: TGTGCCAGCAGCTTAGCCAGGGACAGGAATTCACCCCTCCACTTT; CDR3: CASSLARDRNSPLHF; D: TRBD1; V: TRBV7-2; size: .; J: TRBJ1-6